This TCR beta chain is drawn from a study of shared clonotypes between healthy human individuals (dated by TCRdb to the early 2020s). About the full investigation: A couple of women and a few men aged 18 to 49 years were included in the cohort. For each donor, CD4 naive and CD4 memory were each given three plates, CD8 naive was given two plates, and CD8 memory was given one plate. To estimate repertoire size and how much clonotypes are shared between individuals, the study performed deep sequencing of blood TCR repertoires from a few healthy adults. Libraries were prepared and TCR repertoires were sequenced by different laboratories using diverse techniques, in order to increase sequencing depth and limit assay-specific biases. Per donor, leukapheresis produced somewhere between about 0.8 and 9 billion PBMCs.

Findings and caveats that apply to the study as a whole: Naive subsets generally had larger estimated clonotype richness than memory subsets. Compared with non-shared clonotypes, the clonotypes found in all four sorted-subset donors had higher generation probabilities. Based on pairwise subsampling, the degree of clonotype sharing among donors was expected to be affected by sequencing depth. Sampling was restricted to blood, and TCR repertoires in tissues likely differ from the TCR repertoires found in blood. Sharing across four donors was observed for about 4.8% of naive CD4, 3% to 4% of naive CD8, about 2.5% of memory CD4, and 0.4% of memory CD8 clonotypes. The genetic and exposure-history diversity represented was limited by the small number of donors. Incomplete sequencing was indicated by rarefaction of sorted-subset datasets, despite the large sequencing depth.

V is clipped by 6 bases and J by 0 bases, and the sequence between their germline boundaries is 8 bases long. The germline V gene sets CDR1 to MRHNA and CDR2 to SNTAGT. The CDR3 measures 14 amino acids from cysteine to phenylalanine. The retained sequence is limited to the CDR3, 42 bases, with the frame set at the first base. This clone occurred once. The antigen it binds to is not known. One base away there is no much larger clone; base qualities are not given. The donors were healthy, HIV-negative adults with no recently reported acute infections or vaccinations. Only Caucasian adults living in Nashville, Tennessee, USA were represented among the donors. CD4+ T cells were enriched by magnetic negative selection, after which naive cells were positively selected on CD45RA and the negative fraction was taken as the memory subset. Blood was collected by leukapheresis, and PBMCs were isolated by Ficoll-Histopaque density gradient centrifugation and then cryopreserved in liquid nitrogen vapor phase. Analytical flow cytometry was used to check the purity and quantity of every magnetically sorted T cell population. From each sorted fraction, genomic DNA was isolated and quantified by UV absorbance on a Nanodrop 2000c.

Using the deep immunoSEQ assay, TCR CDR3 regions were amplified from genomic DNA by multiplex PCR. For each cell subset, the extracted genomic DNA was distributed evenly across all wells of several immunoSEQ 96-well plates, and each plate served as one replicate. For sorted subsets, about 220 ng of genomic DNA, equivalent to around 30,000 T cell genomes, went into each replicate PCR. Purified libraries were measured with a Qubit 3.0 fluorometer, size-checked on a Bioanalyzer 2100, and measured again with the KAPA Library Quantification kit. Each immunoSEQ 96-well plate was sequenced on its own single-read 150-cycle Illumina NextSeq 550 flow cell. In the source study's methods: Because the immunoSEQ output included only junctional sequences and no quality scores, the filtering could not be the same as the filtering used for full-length reads. To assign V/J genes and CDR3, sequences were annotated against IMGT germline references using PyIR, a Python wrapper for IgBLAST v1.9. Reads were filtered out if the reads had weak V/J assignments (E-value above 1e-6), no CDR3, stop codons, out-of-frame junctions, or ambiguous translated residues. A V3J clonotype was defined by an identical inferred V gene, J gene, and CDR3 amino acid sequence. Percentage overlap between repertoires was calculated by dividing the number of shared unique clonotypes by the size of the smaller repertoire. RTK rarefaction, the Chao1 estimator, and Recon v2.1 estimates of unobserved clonotypes were used to assess repertoire richness. Generation probabilities were computed with OLGA for all TCRbeta clonotypes obtained by the gDNA method from a handful of donors. Not all clones reach the TCRdb copy of this immuneACCESS table, which keeps in-frame sequences only. Checked studies attribute under half of the gap to unresolved V genes and leave the rest unexplained. V and J calls and clone size are given by that table; D and trimming were obtained from the DNA. The sample data list roughly 2.6 million clones, and roughly nine tenths of these were observed just once. The ten largest clones represent roughly 0.14% of the sample.

The rearrangement combines TRBV6-4 with TRBJ1-4; TRBD1 might be the D gene, on 5 matching bases. The sequenced sample consisted of naive CD4+ T cells sorted from blood. According to the study, the label for this sample's cell subset or site signals: CD45RA+ positively selected. The TCR comes from a man aged 18 to 30 in good health. Read as DNA, the sequence is TGTGCCAGCAGACCGACAGCAACTAATGAAAAACTGTTTTTT. Its protein product is CASRPTATNEKLFF.